The T cell receptor (beta chain) described here comes from a study of OX40 agonist ivuxolimab in advanced cancers. The CDR3 length is 19 residues. The V end was cut by 0 bases, the J end by 0 bases, with 18 bases between. Germline assignment: CDR1 LNHNV and CDR2 YYDKDF (reference sequence). The method was immunoSEQ multiplex PCR; TCRdb's version includes in-frame clones alone and lacks a portion of them. The sample consists of 60,000 to 85,000 clones, around 83% of them appearing once. The material sequenced was CD4+ or CD8+ T cells sorted from blood, taken in a trial of the OX40 agonist ivuxolimab. The TCR comes from an adult with an advanced solid tumor such as melanoma, head and neck, liver or kidney cancer. The chain joins TRBV15 to TRBJ1-3; D remains ambiguous. The CDR3 bases are TGTGCCACCAGCAGAGATCGGGCTTTGGGATCCAACTCTGGAAACACCATATATTTT. Its translation is CATSRDRALGSNSGNTIYF.